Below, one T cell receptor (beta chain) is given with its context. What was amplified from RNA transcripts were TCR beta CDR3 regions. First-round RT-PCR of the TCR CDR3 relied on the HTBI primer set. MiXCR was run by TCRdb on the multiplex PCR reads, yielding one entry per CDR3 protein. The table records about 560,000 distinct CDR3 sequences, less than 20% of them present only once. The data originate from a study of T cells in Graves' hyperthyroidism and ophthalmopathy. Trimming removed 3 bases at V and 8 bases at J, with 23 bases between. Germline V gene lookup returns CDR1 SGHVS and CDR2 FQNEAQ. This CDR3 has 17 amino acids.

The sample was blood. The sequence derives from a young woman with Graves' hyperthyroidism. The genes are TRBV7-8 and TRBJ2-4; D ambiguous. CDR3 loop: CASSFLTLGLVPDIQYF. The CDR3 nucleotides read TGTGCCAGCAGCTTTTTGACCCTGGGTCTCGTCCCAGACATTCAGTACTTC.